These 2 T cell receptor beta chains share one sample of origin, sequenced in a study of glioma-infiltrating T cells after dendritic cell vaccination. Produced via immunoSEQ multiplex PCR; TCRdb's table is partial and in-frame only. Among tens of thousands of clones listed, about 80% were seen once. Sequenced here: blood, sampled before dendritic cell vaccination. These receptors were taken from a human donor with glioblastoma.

The DNA for the CDR3 is TGTGCCAGCAGTGAACAGGCAACTGGAAACACCATATATTTT. It translates to CASSEQATGNTIYF. This chain joins TRBV6-1 and TRBJ1-3; D is undetermined. CDR1 is MNHNS and CDR2 is SASEGT in the germline V gene. V lost 2 bases and J 2 bases, leaving 7 bases between the germline ends. The CDR3 runs to 14 residues.

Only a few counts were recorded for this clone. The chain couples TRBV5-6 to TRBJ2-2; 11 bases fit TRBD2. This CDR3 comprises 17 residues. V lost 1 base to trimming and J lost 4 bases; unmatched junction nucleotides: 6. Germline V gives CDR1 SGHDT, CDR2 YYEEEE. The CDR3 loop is CASSLPSGGLRTGELFF. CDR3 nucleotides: TGTGCCAGCAGCTTGCCTAGCGGGGGGTTACGCACCGGGGAGCTGTTTTTT.